This is a list of T cell receptor beta chains from one sample in a study of TIL therapy for anti-PD-1-resistant metastatic lung cancer. The data were produced by immunoSEQ multiplex PCR, yet TCRdb's version contains in-frame clones alone and is incomplete. This table holds about 10,000 clones, 50% to 60% found once. The sample consisted of tumor tissue, taken at baseline. The receptors derive from a person aged 25 to 79 with non-small cell lung cancer. CDR3s include the opening cysteine and the closing phenylalanine or tryptophan. D genes are given only for firm matches. Clone size appears in some rows only: once, few, many, or a class for an expanded clone.

clone_size d_call j_call v_call cdr3_aa cdr3_nt
- - TRBJ1-1 TRBV5-1 CASSPLGGDTEAFF TGCGCCAGCAGCCCCCTGGGAGGGGACACTGAAGCTTTCTTT
- TRBD2 TRBJ2-7 TRBV6-1 CASTYSGGSSYEQYF TGTGCCAGCACCTATAGCGGGGGTAGCTCCTACGAGCAGTACTTC
few - TRBJ2-5 TRBV7-2 CASSHGGRETQYF TGTGCCAGCAGCCATGGAGGACGGGAGACCCAGTACTTC
- - TRBJ1-2 TRBV11-3 CASSLGVAHSRVSGYTF TGTGCCAGCAGCTTGGGAGTCGCCCACAGCAGGGTTTCTGGCTACACCTTC
- - TRBJ2-3 TRBV5-6 CASSLNVDTQYF TGTGCCAGCAGCTTGAATGTAGATACGCAGTATTTT
medium-sized - TRBJ2-7 TRBV30 CAWKGEAYEQYF TGTGCCTGGAAGGGGGAGGCCTACGAGCAGTACTTC
few TRBD1 TRBJ2-2 TRBV2 CASTEPRQGSGELFF TGTGCCAGCACTGAACCCCGACAGGGGTCCGGGGAGCTGTTTTTT
few TRBD1 TRBJ1-2 TRBV19 CASRGQGNYGYTF TGTGCCAGTAGGGGACAGGGAAACTATGGCTACACCTTC
- - TRBJ2-3 TRBV6-6 CASSYLTDLGAQYF TGTGCCAGCAGTTACCTGACAGATTTAGGTGCGCAGTATTTT
- TRBD2 TRBJ2-3 TRBV11-2 CASSQNGGADTQYF TGTGCCAGCAGCCAAAACGGGGGGGCAGATACGCAGTATTTT
few TRBD1 TRBJ2-7 TRBV11-3 CASSSGQASYEQYF TGTGCCAGCAGCTCCGGACAGGCCTCCTACGAGCAGTACTTC
few TRBD2 TRBJ2-1 TRBV19 CASRRGARLAGASEQFF TGTGCCTCCCGGCGGGGGGCAAGACTAGCGGGTGCGTCTGAGCAGTTCTTC
- - TRBJ2-2 TRBV30 CAWSWSGGTGELFF TGTGCCTGGAGTTGGAGCGGAGGAACCGGGGAGCTGTTTTTT
medium-sized - TRBJ2-4 TRBV19 CASSIIVNGNIQYF TGTGCCAGTAGTATAATTGTCAATGGAAACATTCAGTACTTC
- - TRBJ2-2 TRBV5-1 CASSTGSRLRDTGELFF TGCGCCAGCAGCACGGGCAGCAGGTTGAGAGACACCGGGGAGCTGTTTTTT
few - TRBJ1-5 TRBV6-1 CASRRTAHQPQHF TGTGCCAGCCGACGGACAGCCCATCAGCCCCAGCATTTT
once - TRBJ2-5 TRBV5-1 CASSLVSGGETQYF TGCGCCAGCAGCTTGGTTTCAGGGGGGGAGACCCAGTACTTC
- - TRBJ1-6 TRBV4-1 CASSQAGGGSPLHF TGCGCCAGCAGCCAAGCGGGGGGTGGATCACCCCTCCACTTT
few - TRBJ1-3 TRBV7-9 CASSLASGVPYF TGTGCCAGCAGCTTAGCATCCGGGGTACCATATTTT
- - TRBJ2-5 TRBV2 CASARKGQETQYF TGTGCCAGCGCTAGGAAGGGGCAAGAGACCCAGTACTTC
few - TRBJ1-2 TRBV6-1 CASSEADSRYGYTF TGTGCCAGCAGTGAAGCGGACAGCCGCTATGGCTACACCTTC
- - TRBJ2-1 TRBV5-1 CASSLVVGVDNEQFF TGCGCCAGCAGCTTGGTGGTGGGTGTGGACAATGAGCAGTTCTTC
few TRBD2 TRBJ2-1 TRBV11-2 CASSLLLAGTQYNEQFF TGTGCCAGCAGCTTATTACTAGCGGGCACACAATACAATGAGCAGTTCTTC
- - TRBJ1-5 TRBV7-9 CASSLMGVNQPQHF TGTGCCAGCAGCCTTATGGGAGTTAATCAGCCCCAGCATTTT
medium-sized - TRBJ1-1 TRBV5-1 CASSLAQSVNTEAFF TGCGCCAGCAGCTTGGCCCAGTCGGTGAACACTGAAGCTTTCTTT
- - TRBJ2-1 TRBV29-1 CGVEGHVLATRNRNEQFF TGCGGCGTTGAAGGCCACGTTCTAGCAACGAGGAATCGCAATGAGCAGTTCTTC
- TRBD2 TRBJ2-1 TRBV6-6 CANVPRLAGETNEQFF TGTGCCAACGTGCCCCGACTAGCGGGAGAAACCAATGAGCAGTTCTTC
- - TRBJ1-5 TRBV5-4 CASSQDGNQPQHF TGTGCCAGCAGCCAGGACGGAAATCAGCCCCAGCATTTT
- TRBD1 TRBJ2-5 TRBV6-1 CASSEVDRILGTQYF TGTGCCAGCAGTGAAGTGGACAGGATTTTAGGGACCCAGTACTTC
- - TRBJ2-5 TRBV5-1 CASSLVSGADQETQYF TGCGCCAGCAGCTTGGTTTCGGGGGCGGACCAAGAGACCCAGTACTTC
- TRBD1 TRBJ1-2 TRBV7-2 CASSSRQGPSLYGYTF TGTGCCAGCAGCTCCAGACAGGGGCCTTCTCTCTATGGCTACACCTTC
- - TRBJ2-7 TRBV28 CASSRRENREQYF TGTGCCAGCAGCCGCAGGGAAAACCGCGAGCAGTACTTC
few - TRBJ1-3 TRBV5-6 CASSGRDTSGNTIYF TGTGCCAGCAGCGGACGGGACACCTCTGGAAACACCATATATTTT
once - TRBJ1-3 TRBV7-9 CASSLPPSHYTIYF TGTGCCAGCAGCTTACCCCCATCTCACTACACCATATATTTT
few TRBD1 TRBJ2-2 TRBV10-3 CAINGQGGTGELFF TGTGCCATCAATGGACAGGGGGGCACCGGGGAGCTGTTTTTT
- - TRBJ2-6 TRBV7-9 CASSLAGANVLTF TGTGCCAGCAGCTTAGCCGGGGCCAACGTCCTGACTTTC
medium-sized TRBD1 TRBJ2-7 TRBV15 CATSRVRPRGTGSYEQYF TGTGCCACCAGCAGAGTCCGGCCCCGCGGGACAGGGTCCTACGAGCAGTACTTC
- - TRBJ2-7 TRBV5-1 CASSLVTESYEQYF TGCGCCAGCAGCTTGGTTACGGAGTCCTACGAGCAGTACTTC